These 24 T cell receptor beta chains originate from one sample sequenced in a study of blood T cell repertoires in COVID-19. The assay was immunoSEQ multiplex PCR, and TCRdb's table has in-frame clones only and misses some. Among around 190,000 clones, roughly 80% were seen once, and the ten largest hold under 10%. Sequenced input: peripheral blood. These receptors were obtained from a woman in her seventies with COVID-19, enrolled during active disease.

CDR3 coding DNA: TGTGCCAGCAGTTTGAGCAATAAGGACAGGGAGTACTTC. Translated: CASSLSNKDREYF. The V and J genes are TRBV12-3 or TRBV12-4 and TRBJ2-7; 8 bases are shared with TRBD1. After removal of 3 bases from V and 11 bases from J, the junction contained 9 bases not matched to a gene. This CDR3 is built from 13 residues.

V is TRBV19 and J is TRBJ1-3, with D unresolved. V lost 7 bases and J 3 bases, leaving 7 bases between the germline ends. The CDR3 loop spans 12 amino acids. Looked up from germline, CDR1 is LNHDA and CDR2 is SQIVND (reference sequence). As DNA, the CDR3 is TGTGCCAGTAAGAGTGGTGGAAACACCATATATTTT. Protein sequence: CASKSGGNTIYF.

The V and J genes are TRBV27 and TRBJ2-7; tentative D call: TRBD2 (6 bases). Trimming shortened V by 6 bases and J by 1 base, and 16 bases separated the two germline ends. The CDR3 has 15 amino acids. CDR1 and CDR2 (germline): MNHEY, SMNVEV (reference sequence). CDR3 coding DNA: TGTGCCAGCAGCGAACCGGGACTTGGATCCTACGAGCAGTACTTC. Amino acids: CASSEPGLGSYEQYF.

This sequence joins TRBV3-1 (or the pseudogene TRBV3-2) and TRBJ1-5; TRBD1 matches at 7 bases. The CDR3 consists of 18 residues. Germline assignment: CDR1 LGHDT and CDR2 YNNKEL (reference sequence). Trimming cost V 2 bases and J 0 bases; bases outside gene matches: 10. CDR3 sequence: CASSQSDREVGSNQPQHF. The CDR3 nucleotides are TGTGCCAGCAGCCAAAGCGACAGGGAAGTAGGTAGCAATCAGCCCCAGCATTTT.

The V call is TRBV13, the J call TRBJ1-1, with unresolved D. Per the germline V gene, CDR1 is PRHDT and CDR2 is FYEKMQ (reference sequence). The ends were cut back, 0 bases at V and 4 bases at J, with 6 bases in the middle. CDR3 size: 13 residues. As DNA, the CDR3 is TGTGCCAGCAGCTTAGGCGGGAGCACTGAAGCTTTCTTT. It codes for CASSLGGSTEAFF.

The rearrangement joins TRBV11-2 to TRBJ2-5; tentatively, D is TRBD2 (5 bases). The CDR3 loop spans 15 amino acids. The V gene's germline CDR1 is SGHAT and CDR2 FQNNGV. Trimming left V 1 base short and J 4 bases short, with 13 bases between. The CDR3 here is CASSLGPGWRETQYF. The DNA for the CDR3 is TGTGCCAGCAGCTTAGGGCCGGGATGGAGAGAGACCCAGTACTTC.

The CDR3 DNA is TGTGCCAGCAGTTTTGCCAGGGGGAATCAGCCCCAGCATTTT. Its translation is CASSFARGNQPQHF. J is TRBJ1-5 and V is TRBV28; 7 bases are shared with TRBD1. V lost 3 bases to trimming and J lost 4 bases; unmatched junction nucleotides: 3. The CDR3 is 14 amino acids. In germline, CDR1 is MDHEN, CDR2 SYDVKM.

The table lists this clone with a few counts. The rearrangement uses TRBV27 and TRBJ2-7; D perhaps matches TRBD2 (6 bases). The CDR3 loop spans 14 amino acids. In germline, CDR1 is MNHEY, CDR2 SMNVEV (reference sequence). Trimming stripped 4 bases from V and 2 bases from J, with 12 bases between. CDR3 nucleotides: TGTGCCAGCAGTTGGACGGCGGGACCCTACGAGCAGTACTTC. Translation gives CASSWTAGPYEQYF.

This chain connects TRBV6-2 or TRBV6-3 to TRBJ2-4, with 7 positions matching TRBD2. Losses at the gene ends were 5 bases for V and 0 bases for J; bases not matched to a gene: 7. Per germline, CDR1 MNHEY and CDR2 SVGEGT. CDR3 length: 16 amino acids. CDR3 protein: CASSPLASLAKNIQYF. The CDR3 region has the DNA TGTGCCAGCAGTCCACTAGCGTCGCTAGCCAAAAACATTCAGTACTTC.

The V call is TRBV5-1, the J call TRBJ2-1; 9 bases are a match to TRBD2. Germline V gene lookup returns CDR1 SGHRS and CDR2 YFSETQ. The CDR3 covers 17 residues. V trimming: 1 base; J trimming: 2 bases; junction bases outside the gene matches: 7. The CDR3 sequence: CASSLFAGGRAYNEQFF. The CDR3 DNA reads as TGCGCCAGCAGCTTGTTCGCTGGCGGGAGGGCCTACAATGAGCAGTTCTTC.

V and J are TRBV19 and TRBJ1-1; D is unclear. With 5 bases removed from V and 11 bases from J, the gap between germline ends came to 15 bases. This CDR3 has 12 amino acids. Germline CDR1 reads LNHDA; CDR2 reads SQIVND (reference sequence). The CDR3 loop is CASSPREGSAFF. Written as DNA, the CDR3 is TGTGCCAGTAGTCCACGGGAGGGATCCGCTTTCTTT.

This clone was seen once. The V and J genes are TRBV10-3 and TRBJ2-1; 8 bases are a match to TRBD2. The CDR3 spans 14 residues. Germline assignment: CDR1 ENHRY and CDR2 SYGVKD. Unmatched junction bases numbered 2, after V lost 3 bases and J lost 4 bases. The chain's CDR3 is CAISEAGAYNEQFF. DNA for the CDR3: TGTGCCATCAGTGAAGCGGGAGCATACAATGAGCAGTTCTTC.

CDR3 region: CASSLVRDSYEQYF. CDR3 DNA: TGTGCCAGCAGCTTAGTGCGGGACTCCTACGAGCAGTACTTC. The chain carries TRBV7-2 and TRBJ2-7; the D gene is possibly TRBD2 (6 bases). This CDR3 has 14 amino acids. Trimming shortened V by 1 base and J by 0 bases, and 7 bases separated the two germline ends. In germline, CDR1 is SGHTA, CDR2 FQGNSA.

This chain joins TRBV5-1 and TRBJ2-5; no clear D gene. V shed 0 bases and J shed 4 bases, with 4 bases lying between them. This CDR3 has 12 residues. CDR1 is SGHRS and CDR2 is YFSETQ in the germline V gene. CDR3 DNA: TGCGCCAGCAGCTTGGCCCGAGAGACCCAGTACTTC. Translating it yields CASSLARETQYF.

The chain carries TRBV7-2 and TRBJ2-5; the D gene is possibly TRBD2 (6 bases). From germline, CDR1 is SGHTA and CDR2 FQGNSA. V was trimmed by 0 bases and J by 2 bases, leaving 28 bases between them. This CDR3 is built from 21 residues. For the CDR3, the DNA is TGTGCCAGCAGCTTAGCCCCTTTTGGCGGGAACTTCCGAACAATACAAGAGACCCAGTACTTC. Protein sequence: CASSLAPFGGNFRTIQETQYF.

The rearrangement links TRBV5-4 to TRBJ2-5; 10 positions agree with TRBD2. This CDR3 comprises 15 residues. J gave up 5 bases and V 0 bases, and 4 bases lay outside the gene matches. Per germline, CDR1 SGHNT and CDR2 YYREEE (reference sequence). The DNA for the CDR3 is TGTGCCAGCAGCTTGGGACTAGCGGGTGGTGAGACCCAGTACTTC. Translating gives CASSLGLAGGETQYF.

The chain uses TRBV19 and TRBJ2-1; 11 nucleotides line up with TRBD2. V gave up 7 bases and J gave up 9 bases; unmatched junction bases: 5. CDR3 length equals 13 residues. The V gene's germline CDR1 is LNHDA and CDR2 SQIVND (reference sequence). In DNA, the CDR3 is TGTGCCAGTAATCCTAGCGGGAGGAGTGAGCAGTTCTTC. This translates into CASNPSGRSEQFF. The full variable domain, rest sourced from reference TRBV19 and TRBJ2-1, is DGGITQSPKYLFRKEGQNVTLSCEQNLNHDAMYWYRQDPGQGLRLIYYSQIVNDFQKGDIAEGYSVSREKKESFPLTVTSAQKNPTAFYLCASNPSGRSEQFFGPGTRLTVL.

The genes are TRBV11-2 and TRBJ2-7, with TRBD2 identical over 7 bases. V shed 1 base and J 7 bases; nucleotides not matched to a gene: 4. The CDR3 is made up of 13 amino acids. CDR1 and CDR2 from the germline V gene are SGHAT and FQNNGV. CDR3 bases: TGTGCCAGCAGCTTAGGGGGAGGGCGGGAGCAGTACTTC. This codes for CASSLGGGREQYF. The complete variable domain, with remaining parts taken from reference TRBV11-2 and TRBJ2-7, reads EAGVAQSPRYKIIEKRQSVAFWCNPISGHATLYWYQQILGQGPKLLIQFQNNGVVDDSQLPKDRFSAERLKGVDSTLKIQPAKLEDSAVYLCASSLGGGREQYFGPGTRLTVT.

The V gene is TRBV15, the J gene TRBJ2-7; TRBD2 agrees at 8 bases. V shed 4 bases and J 3 bases; nucleotides not matched to a gene: 8. The CDR3 runs 15 residues. Germline V lookup: CDR1 LNHNV, CDR2 YYDKDF (reference sequence). This CDR3 reads CATSTSGTSGYEQYF. In nucleotides, the CDR3 is TGTGCCACCAGCACCTCGGGCACTAGCGGCTACGAGCAGTACTTC.

V and J are TRBV7-2 and TRBJ1-5; 9 bases are a match to TRBD1. The germline gives CDR1 SGHTA, CDR2 FQGNSA. With V trimmed by 5 bases and J by 3 bases, 5 bases remained unmatched. CDR3 length equals 15 residues. The CDR3 bases are TGTGCCAGCAGCGCCGGGACAGGGTTCAATCAGCCCCAGCATTTT. Translation gives CASSAGTGFNQPQHF.

The J gene is TRBJ2-2, the V gene TRBV18; possible D gene TRBD1, 5 bases. V was clipped by 3 bases and J by 4 bases, with 12 bases between them. This CDR3 comprises 15 residues. Germline CDR1 is KGHSH and CDR2 is LQKENI. The CDR3 region has the DNA TGTGCCAGCTCACCCCAAGGGGCAGTCACCGGGGAGCTGTTTTTT. Amino acid sequence: CASSPQGAVTGELFF. The full variable domain, in which reference TRBV18 and TRBJ2-2 provide the parts outside the CDR3, is NAGVMQNPRHLVRRRGQEARLRCSPMKGHSHVYWYRQLPEEGLKFMVYLQKENIIDESGMPKERFSAEFPKEGPSILRIQQVVRGDSAAYFCASSPQGAVTGELFFGEGSRLTVL.

The rearrangement links TRBV14 to TRBJ1-4; possible D gene TRBD1, 6 bases. The V gene lost 4 bases and the J gene lost 7 bases, with 16 bases spanning the gap. The CDR3 runs to 15 residues. CDR1 and CDR2 (germline): SGHDN, FVKESK. CDR3 sequence (DNA): TGTGCCAGCAGCCGAAATCAGGGGTCGGGTGAAAAACTGTTTTTT. Protein product: CASSRNQGSGEKLFF.

The chain carries TRBV4-2 and TRBJ1-1; D gene uncertain. The germline CDR1 and CDR2 sequences are LGHNA and YNFKEQ. Between the trimmed V and J ends, which lost 4 bases and 3 bases, there was a span of 9 bases. The CDR3 consists of 13 residues. In nucleotides, the CDR3 is TGTGCCAGCAGCCCCTCAGAGGACACTGAAGCTTTCTTT. Protein: CASSPSEDTEAFF.

The V call is TRBV6-4, the J call TRBJ1-5, with 12 bases identical to TRBD1. J gave up 10 bases and V 6 bases, and 16 bases lay outside the gene matches. The CDR3 is 17 residues long. The V gene's germline CDR1 is MRHNA and CDR2 SNTAGT. The CDR3 region has the DNA TGTGCCAGCAGCAACGCCGGTGGGACAGGGGGCTCCTCACCCCAGCATTTT. Translated: CASSNAGGTGGSSPQHF.